This T cell receptor (beta chain) emerged from a study of blood T cell repertoires in COVID-19. Across the whole study: The study drew acute and convalescent COVID-19 samples from the United States, Italy and Spain. T cells, B-cell-depleted T cells, or PBMCs supplied cDNA or gDNA.

Per the original methods: Amplification of reference gene primers was used by the study to estimate nucleated cell counts. Using immunoSEQ multiplex PCR, the repertoire was profiled, and TCRdb retains in-frame clones only, with some absent. The V and J calls and clone size come from that table; D and trimming were worked out from the DNA. This sample yields tens of thousands of clones, of which roughly nine tenths are seen a single time; roughly 15% belongs to the top ten. This CDR3 contains 17 residues. Germline CDR1 is LNHDA and CDR2 is SQIVND (reference sequence). The V segment lost 1 base and the J segment 4 bases; nucleotides outside the gene matches: 6.

The source of this sequence is a male donor with acute or convalescent COVID-19. The chain joins TRBV19 to TRBJ2-1, with 11 bases aligning to TRBD2. Sequenced input: peripheral blood. CDR3 DNA: TGTGCCAGTAGTATAGCCGCTAGCGGGGGGCCGTACAATGAGCAGTTCTTC. This sequence encodes CASSIAASGGPYNEQFF.